A single sample gave rise to the 23 T cell receptor beta chains below, sequenced in a study of blood T cell repertoires in COVID-19. Generated by immunoSEQ multiplex PCR, the TCRdb table keeps only in-frame clones and is missing some. This table holds roughly 320,000 clones, over 75% found once. Source material: peripheral blood. The receptor set was obtained from a human donor in a cohort sampled during active COVID-19.

The chain combines TRBV7-8 with TRBJ2-1; TRBD2 agrees at 13 bases. The germline CDR1 and CDR2 sequences are SGHVS and FQNEAQ. Germline trimming cut 2 bases from V and 4 bases from J; bases unmatched to any gene: 17. The CDR3 is 21 residues long. The CDR3, as DNA: TGTGCCAGCAGCTTAAGGGGTCGAACTAGCGGGGGGGTTCTCGGGTACAATGAGCAGTTCTTC. Its translation: CASSLRGRTSGGVLGYNEQFF.

V is TRBV7-8 and J is TRBJ1-1; D is uncertain. This CDR3 comprises 15 residues. The V gene's germline CDR1 is SGHVS and CDR2 FQNEAQ. Trimming pared 0 bases from V and 4 bases from J, leaving 12 bases between. The CDR3 protein is CASSLAAVGVTEAFF. The CDR3 bases are TGTGCCAGCAGCTTAGCAGCGGTGGGAGTCACTGAAGCTTTCTTT.

This rearrangement joins TRBV27 to TRBJ1-1, with 8 positions matching TRBD1. Trimming cost V 5 bases and J 4 bases; bases outside gene matches: 12. From germline, CDR1 is MNHEY and CDR2 SMNVEV (reference sequence). The CDR3 is made up of 16 amino acids. The CDR3 DNA follows: TGTGCCAGCAGTACCGCCTCAGGGGGCGGTGGCACTGAAGCTTTCTTT. Its protein product is CASSTASGGGGTEAFF.

This clone came up once. The CDR3 DNA reads TGCGCCAGCAGTGAGTCCCTAGGATCGGGGTGGACCTACGAGCAGTACTTC. Translated, it gives CASSESLGSGWTYEQYF. The chain links TRBV10-1 to TRBJ2-7; possible D gene TRBD2, 5 bases. CDR1 WNHNN and CDR2 SYGVQD come from the germline V gene (reference sequence). Deletions cut 0 bases from V and 2 bases from J, with 17 bases between. This CDR3 spans 17 amino acids.

The chain carries TRBV5-5 and TRBJ1-1, with 9 bases fitting TRBD1. CDR3 length equals 13 residues. Germline V lookup: CDR1 SGHKS, CDR2 YYEKEE (reference sequence). J lost 6 bases, V lost 4 bases, and 4 bases had no gene match. In DNA form, the CDR3 reads TGTGCCAGCAGCAGACAGGGGGAAGCTGAAGCTTTCTTT. It is translated as CASSRQGEAEAFF. Full variable domain (missing parts from reference TRBV5-5 and TRBJ1-1): DAGVTQSPTHLIKTRGQQVTLRCSPISGHKSVSWYQQVLGQGPQFIFQYYEKEERGRGNFPDRFSARQFPNYSSELNVNALLLGDSALYLCASSRQGEAEAFFGQGTRLTVV.

V and J are TRBV27 and TRBJ2-7; 9 bases are a match to TRBD2. CDR3 size: 13 residues. From germline, CDR1 is MNHEY and CDR2 SMNVEV (reference sequence). V trimming: 7 bases; J trimming: 5 bases; junction bases outside the gene matches: 6. CDR3 amino acids: CASKGGGADEQYF. The CDR3 nucleotides read TGTGCCAGCAAAGGCGGGGGGGCTGACGAGCAGTACTTC.

The gene calls are TRBV24-1 and TRBJ2-1; 11 nucleotides agree with TRBD2. Germline V lookup: CDR1 KGHDR, CDR2 SFDVKD. With V trimmed by 2 bases and J by 10 bases, 9 bases remained unmatched. This CDR3 is 16 amino acids long. The CDR3 bases are TGTGCCACCAGTGATTGGACTAGCGGGCGGGGATGGGAGCAGTTCTTC. Amino acids: CATSDWTSGRGWEQFF.

The chain couples TRBV7-9 to TRBJ2-1; D not certain. This CDR3 has 13 residues. V was shortened by 2 bases and J by 2 bases, with 4 bases between the two germline ends. Germline CDR1 SEHNR, CDR2 FQNEAQ (reference sequence). CDR3 nucleotide sequence: TGTGCCAGCAGCTTATTAGCCTACAATGAGCAGTTCTTC. Its protein is CASSLLAYNEQFF.

The V call is TRBV7-3, the J call TRBJ1-3; D gene unclear. Looked up from germline, CDR1 is SGHTA and CDR2 is FQGTGA. The V gene lost 4 bases and the J gene lost 7 bases, with 5 bases spanning the gap. This CDR3 spans 11 amino acids. As DNA, the CDR3 is TGTGCCAGCAGCTCCGGGAACACCATATATTTT. The encoded protein is CASSSGNTIYF.

The rearrangement uses TRBV11-2 and TRBJ1-2, with D maybe TRBD1 (6 bases). The CDR3 has 14 amino acids. Germline V CDR1 and CDR2: SGHAT, FQNNGV. The V and J ends lost 5 bases and 0 bases respectively, with 10 bases between them. The CDR3 DNA reads as TGTGCCAGCAGCCGGCCAGGGGCTAACTATGGCTACACCTTC. This gives the protein CASSRPGANYGYTF.

The chain has TRBV6-1 and TRBJ2-3; D perhaps matches TRBD2 (7 bases). The CDR3 runs 13 residues. Germline V gene lookup returns CDR1 MNHNS and CDR2 SASEGT. Trimming took off 2 bases at V and 5 bases at J, with 8 bases between the two ends. CDR3 in DNA: TGTGCCAGCAGTGAAAGGGGGGGAGATACGCAGTATTTT. Protein sequence: CASSERGGDTQYF.

This clone was seen a handful of times. The chain joins TRBV2 to TRBJ2-4; D not certain. V dropped 6 bases and J dropped 4 bases, with 13 bases sitting between them. This CDR3 contains 14 residues. CDR1 and CDR2 from the germline V gene are SNHLY and FYNNEI. The CDR3 spells CASRLSTPKNIQYF. CDR3 coding DNA: TGTGCCAGCAGACTCTCCACGCCGAAAAACATTCAGTACTTC.

CDR3 loop: CASGGDRGQETQYF. CDR3 sequence (DNA): TGTGCCAGCGGGGGGGACAGGGGCCAAGAGACCCAGTACTTC. The J gene is TRBJ2-5, the V gene TRBV7-8, with 10 bases aligning to TRBD1. The CDR3 length is 14 residues. V lost 8 bases to trimming and J lost 1 base; unmatched junction nucleotides: 4. The germline V gene has CDR1 SGHVS and CDR2 FQNEAQ.

This chain connects TRBV12-3 or TRBV12-4 to TRBJ1-6; D is uncertain. V was trimmed by 6 bases and J by 9 bases, leaving 9 bases between them. The CDR3 length is 12 residues. The CDR3 DNA sequence: TGTGCCAGCAGCCCTACGGGTTCACCCCTCCACTTT. Amino acids: CASSPTGSPLHF.

The rearrangement joins TRBV5-5 to TRBJ1-3; no firm D call. This CDR3 comprises 14 residues. Germline lookup yields CDR1 SGHKS and CDR2 YYEKEE (reference sequence). Deletions cut 6 bases from V and 6 bases from J, with 16 bases between. As DNA, the CDR3 is TGTGCCAGCACCCGCCAGGCCACAGAAAACACCATATATTTT. This codes for CASTRQATENTIYF.

The chain joins TRBV30 to TRBJ1-1, with 9 nucleotides matching TRBD1. There are 14 residues in the CDR3. The germline V gene encodes CDR1 GTSNPN and CDR2 SVGIG (reference sequence). Losses at the gene ends were 4 bases for V and 8 bases for J; bases not matched to a gene: 11. The CDR3 reads CAWNVQGARGEAFF. Here the CDR3 DNA reads TGTGCCTGGAATGTACAGGGGGCGCGGGGGGAAGCTTTCTTT.

J is TRBJ1-4 and V is TRBV19, with a possible D match to TRBD1 (6 bases). Germline V gene data show CDR1 as LNHDA and CDR2 as SQIVND (reference sequence). The V end was cut by 5 bases, the J end by 2 bases, with 15 bases between. The CDR3 is 16 residues long. In DNA form, the CDR3 reads TGTGCCAGTAGTTCGGGACAATTTACGACTAATGAAAAACTGTTTTTT. Protein sequence: CASSSGQFTTNEKLFF.

The chain links TRBV7-2 to TRBJ2-1, with 7 bases matching TRBD1. Germline CDR1 reads SGHTA; CDR2 reads FQGNSA. Trimming took 5 bases from V and 7 from J; bases not matched to a gene: 8. The CDR3 extends over 14 amino acids. The CDR3 sequence: CASSVDRVGNEQFF. The CDR3 DNA follows: TGTGCCAGCAGCGTCGACAGGGTAGGGAATGAGCAGTTCTTC.

This CDR3 is CASSRQYNPTNEKLFF. CDR3 in DNA: TGTGCCAGCTCGAGGCAATATAACCCAACTAATGAAAAACTGTTTTTT. The genes are TRBV18 and TRBJ1-4; D is uncertain. V lost 6 bases to trimming and J lost 0 bases, with 14 bases between them. The V gene's germline CDR1 is KGHSH and CDR2 LQKENI. The CDR3 contains 16 residues.

The rearrangement links TRBV18 to TRBJ2-1; the match to TRBD1 covers 7 bases. Germline-derived CDR1 and CDR2 are KGHSH and LQKENI. Trimming cost V 2 bases and J 0 bases; bases outside gene matches: 4. The CDR3 has 16 amino acids. CDR3 amino acids: CASSPTGAISYNEQFF. The CDR3 region has the DNA TGTGCCAGCTCACCAACAGGGGCTATCTCCTACAATGAGCAGTTCTTC.

V is TRBV5-6 and J is TRBJ1-5; 7 nucleotides match TRBD1. V shed 4 bases, J shed 4 bases, and the junction held 8 bases outside the gene matches. Germline V gene sequence: CDR1 SGHDT, CDR2 YYEEEE. The CDR3 totals 15 residues. CDR3 bases: TGTGCCAGCAGCCGAAGGCGGGACAGTAATCAGCCCCAGCATTTT. Residues: CASSRRRDSNQPQHF.

Here the CDR3 reads CASSAAMLNEQFF. Here the CDR3 DNA reads TGTGCCAGCAGTGCAGCTATGTTGAATGAGCAGTTCTTC. The rearrangement links TRBV2 to TRBJ2-1, with unresolved D. The V and J ends lost 4 bases and 7 bases respectively, with 11 bases between them. Per the germline V gene, CDR1 is SNHLY and CDR2 is FYNNEI. The CDR3 covers 13 residues.

The J gene is TRBJ2-1, the V gene TRBV19; 10 nucleotides align to TRBD1. V shed 7 bases and J 0 bases; nucleotides not matched to a gene: 6. This CDR3 has 16 amino acids. Germline V CDR1 and CDR2: LNHDA, SQIVND (reference sequence). In nucleotides, the CDR3 is TGTGCCAGTATGGGACGGACAGGGGGCTCCTACAATGAGCAGTTCTTC. As protein: CASMGRTGGSYNEQFF.